The present entry profiles one T cell receptor (beta chain) with its context. Its antigen remains undetermined. A far larger clone lies a single base away; this is likely a read error. Other DNA sequences from this sample encode an identical CDR3 as well. This specimen belongs to a study of shared clonotypes between healthy human individuals (TCRdb year 2020). About the investigation overall: Two women and a few men aged 18 to 49 years were included in the cohort. To estimate repertoire size and how much clonotype sharing occurs between individuals, the study deeply sequenced the blood TCR repertoires of about five healthy adults. To increase sequencing depth and limit assay-specific biases, different laboratories used diverse techniques to prepare libraries and sequence TCR repertoires. Per donor, leukapheresis produced somewhere between about 0.9 and 10 billion PBMCs.

Broad study findings and their caveats: The small number of donors limited the genetic and exposure-history diversity represented. Sampling was limited to blood, and TCR repertoires in tissue likely differ from TCR repertoires in blood. Pairwise subsampling led to the expectation that sequencing depth would affect the degree of clonotype sharing among donors.

TCR CDR3 regions were amplified from genomic DNA by multiplex PCR using the deep immunoSEQ assay. Extracted genomic DNA from each cell subset was spread evenly across all wells of several immunoSEQ 96-well plates, with each plate serving as a replicate. Each replicate PCR for unsorted PBMC received 300 to 350 ng genomic DNA, equal to 25,000 to 35,000 T cell genomes. Unsorted PBMC genomic DNA was sequenced across ten immunoSEQ deep assay plates. Purified libraries were measured with a Qubit 3.0 fluorometer, size-checked on a Bioanalyzer 2100, and measured again with the KAPA Library Quantification kit. Every immunoSEQ 96-well plate was sequenced on a dedicated single-read 150-cycle Illumina NextSeq 550 flow cell. The paper's processing steps were these. Because only junctional sequences without quality scores were contained in the immunoSEQ output, filtering matching that applied to full-length reads could not be performed. To assign V/J genes and CDR3, sequences were annotated using PyIR, a Python wrapper for IgBLAST v1.9, with IMGT germline references. Reads were removed for weak V/J assignments (E-value above 1e-6), missing CDR3, stop codons, out-of-frame junctions, or ambiguous translated residues. V3J clonotypes were defined by identical inferred V gene, J gene, and CDR3 amino acid sequence. The percentage overlap between two repertoires was calculated by dividing the number of shared unique clonotypes by the size of the smaller repertoire. Three approaches were used to assess repertoire richness: RTK rarefaction, the Chao1 estimator, and Recon v2.1 estimates of unobserved clonotypes. This is the immuneACCESS table as TCRdb keeps it, with only in-frame sequences that have V and J called. A part of the clones is gone; compared with another copy, unresolved V genes explain less than half, and the rest is unexplained. The V and J calls and clone size come from that table; D and trimming were worked out from the DNA. Present in this sample are around 500,000 clones, more than 65% of which were seen just once. Jointly, the top ten make up roughly 12% of the sample.

The donors were healthy, HIV-negative adults with no recently reported acute infections or vaccinations. All donors were Caucasian adults living in Nashville, Tennessee, USA. For unsorted samples, 84 million or so PBMCs were counted, and genomic DNA was extracted using the QIAamp DNA Blood Mini kit. Blood was collected by leukapheresis, and PBMCs were isolated by Ficoll-Histopaque density gradient centrifugation and then cryopreserved in liquid nitrogen vapor phase. The germline V gene (reference sequence) yields SGHNT for CDR1 and YYREEE for CDR2. The CDR3 spans 14 residues, from the cysteine through the phenylalanine. Only the CDR3 part of the read is kept: 42 bases, read in frame from the first base.

The clonotype comes from a woman in her 40s in good health. Some clones in this sample may be carry-over from other donors' samples. The rearrangement joined TRBV5-4 to TRBJ1-1; confidence is insufficient to name the D gene. The sequencing input was PBMCs. The CDR3 reads as follows: CASSNIVVDTEAFF. In nucleotide form, the sequence is TGTGCCAGCAGCAATATCGTGGTTGACACTGAAGCTTTCTTC.